These T cell receptor beta chains were read from a single sample in a study of PD-L1 blockade in urothelial cancer. TCRdb's copy holds only in-frame clones and misses some; the assay was immunoSEQ multiplex PCR. Altogether some 89,000 clones are present, about 83% being singletons, with the ten largest covering roughly an eighth. The sequences come from PBMCs, collected around atezolizumab (anti-PD-L1) treatment. The receptors were gathered from a man in his fifties or sixties with urothelial cancer. Both conserved end residues are part of each CDR3. The D gene is left open where the match is weak. Rows may omit the clone size; those that give it use once, few, many or a size class.

TGCGCCAGCAGCCGGGCGTCGGGGACAGCCTACGAGCAGTACTTC CASSRASGTAYEQYF TRBJ2-7 TRBV4-3 NA TRBD1
TGTGCCATCAGTGAGACGACAGTTAATCAGCCCCAGCATTTT CAISETTVNQPQHF TRBJ1-5 TRBV10-3 NA NA
TGTGCCAGCAGCCCAACAGATATCTATGGCTACACCTTC CASSPTDIYGYTF TRBJ1-2 TRBV5-6 few NA
TGTGCCAGCAGACAGGGGGCGCCGTCCTACGAGCAGTACTTC CASRQGAPSYEQYF TRBJ2-7 TRBV27 NA TRBD1
TGTGCCAGTAGACCACGGACAGGGGGCGAGGGGGAGCTGTTTTTT CASRPRTGGEGELFF TRBJ2-2 TRBV19 NA TRBD1
TGTGCCAGCGCTACCCCCCTGGGGAGGGGTGGTGAGCAGTTCTTC CASATPLGRGGEQFF TRBJ2-1 TRBV28 NA TRBD2
TGCAGCGTTGAGACTAGCGGATACTACGAGCAGTACTTC CSVETSGYYEQYF TRBJ2-7 TRBV29-1 NA TRBD2
TGCGCCAGCAGCTTGCGGGACTATGGCTACACCTTC CASSLRDYGYTF TRBJ1-2 TRBV5-1 NA NA
TGTGCCAGCAACCCGAGGTGGGGCGAAGAGACCCAGTACTTC CASNPRWGEETQYF TRBJ2-5 TRBV6-1 NA NA
TGCGCCAGTAAAACAGGGGAGTTGAGGAATGAGCAGTTCTTC CASKTGELRNEQFF TRBJ2-1 TRBV5-1 NA TRBD1
TGTGCCAGCAGTGAAGTGGGACAGGGGAGCACTGAAGCTTTCTTT CASSEVGQGSTEAFF TRBJ1-1 TRBV6-1 NA TRBD1
TGCAGCGTTGGGCAGCGCACCGGGGAGCTGTTTTTT CSVGQRTGELFF TRBJ2-2 TRBV29-1 NA NA
TGTGCCAGCAGTTTTGGGGGGACTAATTCACCCCTCCACTTT CASSFGGTNSPLHF TRBJ1-6 TRBV27 once NA
TGTGCCAGCAGTCGGACAGGGGCAAGCAATCAGCCCCAGCATTTT CASSRTGASNQPQHF TRBJ1-5 TRBV6-5 NA TRBD1
TGTGCCAGCAGCTTAGCGGCGGGCGAGCAGTACTTC CASSLAAGEQYF TRBJ2-7 TRBV7-2 few NA
TGTGCCAGCAGACGAACTTTAGTATCATTCACCTACGAGCAGTACTTC CASRRTLVSFTYEQYF TRBJ2-7 TRBV5-4 NA NA
TGCGCCAGCAGCCAAGACCGGACGGGTTGGGGCACGGTCGGGGAGCTGTTTTTT CASSQDRTGWGTVGELFF TRBJ2-2 TRBV4-3 NA NA
TGCGCCAGCAGCGGGCCCTACGAGCAGTACTTC CASSGPYEQYF TRBJ2-7 TRBV5-1 NA NA
TGTGCCAGTAGGGCGCGGGTACACAGCACAGATACGCAGTATTTT CASRARVHSTDTQYF TRBJ2-3 TRBV19 NA NA
TGTGCCAGCAGCCTAGAAACTTTGCGGCGTGCCTACGAGCAGTACTTC CASSLETLRRAYEQYF TRBJ2-7 TRBV28 NA NA
TGTGCCAGCAGTGTTTCCGGGACAGGTGAAGCTTTCTTT CASSVSGTGEAFF TRBJ1-1 TRBV6-6 NA TRBD1
TGTGCCAGCAGCCGACTAGCGGGAGTTCTCTACAATGAGCAGTTCTTC CASSRLAGVLYNEQFF TRBJ2-1 TRBV5-5 few TRBD2
TGTGCCAGCACCATACAGGGGGGGACTGAAGCTTTCTTT CASTIQGGTEAFF TRBJ1-1 TRBV2 NA TRBD1
TGTGCCATACTAACGGGGTGGCGAAAGACCCAGTACTTC CAILTGWRKTQYF TRBJ2-5 TRBV19 NA NA